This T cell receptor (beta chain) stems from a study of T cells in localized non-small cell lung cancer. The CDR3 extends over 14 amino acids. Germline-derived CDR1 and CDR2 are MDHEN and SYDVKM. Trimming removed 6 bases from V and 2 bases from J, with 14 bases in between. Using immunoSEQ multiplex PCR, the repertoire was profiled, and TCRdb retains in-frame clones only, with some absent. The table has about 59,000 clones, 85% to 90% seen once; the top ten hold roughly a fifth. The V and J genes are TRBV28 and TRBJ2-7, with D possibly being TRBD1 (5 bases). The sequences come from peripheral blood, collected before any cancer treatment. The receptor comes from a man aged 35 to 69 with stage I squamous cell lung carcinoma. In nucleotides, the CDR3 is TGTGCCAGCAGGTGGTCGAAGGGGCCCTACGAGCAGTACTTC. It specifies CASRWSKGPYEQYF. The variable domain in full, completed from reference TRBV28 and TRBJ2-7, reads DVKVTQSSRYLVKRTGEKVFLECVQDMDHENMFWYRQDPGLGLRLIYFSYDVKMKEKGDIPEGYSVSREKKERFSLILESASTNQTSMYLCASRWSKGPYEQYFGPGTRLTVT.